This entry describes one TCR beta chain. The V gene's germline CDR1 is SGHTA and CDR2 FQGNSA. V shed 5 bases and J shed 7 bases, with 14 bases lying between them. This CDR3 comprises 13 residues. The data originate from a study of OX40 agonist ivuxolimab in advanced cancers. Study summary: Participants could have had prior anti-PD-1, anti-PD-L1 or anti-CTLA-4 therapy, and 40% had some.

Libraries were prepared by immunoSEQ multiplex PCR; TCRdb keeps only in-frame clonotypes and omits some of them. The sample includes 65,000 to 95,000 clones, around 90% of them seen just once. The input for sequencing was CD4+ or CD8+ T cells sorted from blood, taken in a trial of the OX40 agonist ivuxolimab. This rearrangement joins TRBV7-2 to TRBJ1-1; D call uncertain. The receptor comes from an adult with an advanced solid tumor such as melanoma, head and neck, liver or kidney cancer. This chain's CDR3 is CASSQTLIGEAFF. The CDR3 region has the DNA TGTGCCAGCAGCCAAACACTCATCGGTGAAGCTTTCTTT.